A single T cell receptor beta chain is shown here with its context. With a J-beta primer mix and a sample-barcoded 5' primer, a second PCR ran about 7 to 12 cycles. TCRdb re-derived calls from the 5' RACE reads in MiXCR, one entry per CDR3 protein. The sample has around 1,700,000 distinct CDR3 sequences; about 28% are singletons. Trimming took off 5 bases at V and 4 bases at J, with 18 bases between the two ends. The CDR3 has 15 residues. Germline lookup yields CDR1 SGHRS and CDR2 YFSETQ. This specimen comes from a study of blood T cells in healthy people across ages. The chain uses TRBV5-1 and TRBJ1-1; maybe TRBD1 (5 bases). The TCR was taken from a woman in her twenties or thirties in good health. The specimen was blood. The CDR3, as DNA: TGCGCCAGCAGTTCGATTCAGGGAGCGTCCACTGAAGCTTTCTTT. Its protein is CASSSIQGASTEAFF.